Only a few counts were recorded for the clone carrying this T cell receptor (beta chain). The target antigen is unknown. TCRdb redid the calling of the 5' RACE reads with MiXCR, one entry per CDR3 protein. The table lists 300,000 or so distinct CDR3 sequences, 15% to 20% of them singletons, with approximately 23% in the top ten. The source of the sample is a study of T-cell memory formation after mild COVID-19. Broader study findings: CD4+ contracting clones lay mainly in CM and EM, CD8+ ones in EMRA.

CDR3 length: 13 residues. Trimming shortened V by 3 bases and J by 1 base, and 6 bases separated the two germline ends. Germline CDR1 SGHTA, CDR2 FQGNSA. The chain carries TRBV7-2 and TRBJ1-2, with D uncertain. The TCR originated in a man younger than 35 who had mild COVID-19 (a few samples of this study predate the infection). Cell type and time point are not known. Specimen: PBMCs or a T cell subset sorted from them (not recorded which). The CDR3 sequence: CASSFNFNYGYTF. CDR3 nucleotides: TGTGCCAGCAGCTTTAATTTTAACTATGGCTACACCTTC.